The entry that follows covers one T cell receptor beta chain sequence. What it recognizes is unknown. Donors uniformly comprised healthy Caucasians. The data were taken from a study of identical twins. A universal primer binding site was introduced by template switching. The final cDNA contained unique molecular identifiers. One entry per CDR3 protein, called by TCRdb with MiXCR from the 5' RACE reads. Among some 260,000 distinct CDR3 sequences listed, about an eighth were seen once. The CDR3 is 14 amino acids. CDR1 and CDR2 (germline): KGHSH, LQKENI. V shed 4 bases and J shed 0 bases, with 7 bases lying between them. Study-wide results and caveats: Without tracking the same donors, conclusions rested on cross-sectional statistical analysis. Sequences that were out-of-frame, alpha and twin-shared displayed an excess of low generation probability.

The TCR originated in a woman between 18 and 30 years old in good health. The chain combines TRBV18 with TRBJ2-1, with unresolved D. The sample taken for sequencing was memory (CD45RO+) T cells sorted from blood. This chain's CDR3 is CASSRPGSYNEQFF. The DNA of the CDR3 is TGTGCCAGCTCACGGCCAGGCTCCTACAATGAGCAGTTCTTC.